This T cell receptor beta chain was retrieved from a study of blood T cell repertoires in COVID-19 (TCRdb year 2020). Study-level background: Samples from collaborators originated in the United States, Italy and Spain and spanned both the acute and convalescent phases of COVID-19. The prospective study material was composed of cDNA or gDNA derived from T cells, B-cell-depleted T cells, or PBMCs. Nearly every sample came with metadata listing a de-identified subject ID, COVID-19 status, age in years and sex. Where available, HLA class I and class II types were taken from metadata supplied by the sample provider and were not determined by assay-based typing. Samples came from the ongoing ImmuneRACE study (first 160 participants) plus 1,254 subjects from 6 global collaborators. The repertoires were released in a freely available public database meant as a resource for research on the immune response to SARS-CoV-2. Subjects who had been exposed to COVID-19, were actively infected with it, or had recovered from it provided the deeply sampled blood TCRbeta repertoires that made up the dataset. General conclusions and limits of the study: How much clinical and demographic metadata was included differed by source and by participant, and the metadata was provided uncurated.

Participants in the prospective study were enrolled through a virtual design, were aged about 18 to 89 years, and lived in about 25 United States geographic areas. In the prospective study, participants were assigned to cohorts based on the clinical history participants reported in a screening survey and a study questionnaire. Recovered participants in ImmuneRACE Cohort 3 were defined as having two consecutive negative NP/OP PCR tests, clearance from a healthcare professional, or resolution of symptoms. In the prospective study, whole blood, serum and a nasopharyngeal or oropharyngeal swab were collected from each participant by mobile phlebotomists. Over a roughly 2-month period, participants in the prospective study had the option of providing additional blood draws and questionnaires. Blood samples from the prospective study were shipped frozen or at room temperature prior to DNA extraction.

With respect to this clone: Its antigen specificity is not known. Base qualities were left out, and no much larger clone turns up one base away.

The immunoSEQ Assay, a bias-controlled multiplex PCR, was used to amplify TCRbeta CDR3 regions from genomic DNA. From the authors' description of their analysis: Within the assay, amplification of reference gene primers was used to estimate how many nucleated cells each sample contained. To quantify the absolute abundance of each unique TCRbeta CDR3 rearrangement, sequence reads were collapsed and filtered. Productive Simpson clonality was computed per sample as the square root of Simpson's diversity index over productive rearrangements. TCRdb limited this immuneACCESS table to in-frame rearrangements with V and J called. A share of clones is missing; checked studies link under half to unresolved V genes, and the rest is unexplained. That table supplies the V and J calls and clone size; D and trimming were determined from the DNA. Across this sample there are some 300,000 clones, with approximately 91% seen only once. The ten largest clones take up 1.7% of the sample.

From the germline V gene, CDR1 is MNHEY and CDR2 is SVGAGI. The CDR3 holds 11 amino acids from the cysteine to the phenylalanine. Left in the record is the CDR3 DNA by itself, 33 bases read in frame from the first base. V ends up 10 bases short and J 9 bases short, with an unmatched junction base count of 6. The sequenced material came from PBMCs or T cells enriched from blood (not recorded which). This receptor was identified in a woman in her thirties or forties who had recovered from COVID-19. The chain is assembled from TRBV6-5 and TRBJ2-3; 8 central bases correspond to TRBD2. The CDR3 region: CATYSGGTQYF. DNA sequence: TGTGCCACCTATTCGGGGGGGACGCAGTATTTT.